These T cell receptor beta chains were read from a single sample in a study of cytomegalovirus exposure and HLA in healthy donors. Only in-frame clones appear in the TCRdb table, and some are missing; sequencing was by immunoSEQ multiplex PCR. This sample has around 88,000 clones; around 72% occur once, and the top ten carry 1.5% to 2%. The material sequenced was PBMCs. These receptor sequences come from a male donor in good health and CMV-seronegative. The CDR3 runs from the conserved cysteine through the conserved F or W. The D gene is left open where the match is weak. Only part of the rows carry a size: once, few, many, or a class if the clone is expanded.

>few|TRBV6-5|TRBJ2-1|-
CASSYGPEQFF
TGTGCCAGCAGTTATGGGCCTGAGCAGTTCTTC
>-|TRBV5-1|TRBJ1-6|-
CASSSSGAYNSPLHF
TGCGCCAGCAGCTCGTCCGGGGCCTATAATTCACCCCTCCACTTT
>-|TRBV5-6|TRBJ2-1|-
CASINSGTYNEQFF
TGTGCCAGCATCAATAGCGGTACCTACAATGAGCAGTTCTTC
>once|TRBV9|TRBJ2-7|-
CASSVGSSYEQYF
TGTGCCAGCAGCGTAGGTAGCTCCTACGAGCAGTACTTC
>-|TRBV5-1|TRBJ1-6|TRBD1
CASSARGDYNSPLHF
TGCGCCAGCAGCGCCAGGGGGGACTATAATTCACCCCTCCACTTT
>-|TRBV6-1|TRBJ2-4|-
CASSRDTQNLF
TGTGCCAGCAGCCGGGACACCCAGAACTTATTC
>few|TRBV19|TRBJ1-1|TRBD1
CASRKGAMNTEAFF
TGTGCCAGTAGGAAGGGGGCCATGAACACTGAAGCTTTCTTT
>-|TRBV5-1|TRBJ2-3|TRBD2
CASSLELAGGWDTQYF
TGCGCCAGCAGCTTGGAACTAGCGGGGGGATGGGATACGCAGTATTTT
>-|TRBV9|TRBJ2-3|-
CASSVEAVSTDTQYF
TGTGCCAGCAGCGTAGAGGCGGTAAGCACAGATACGCAGTATTTT
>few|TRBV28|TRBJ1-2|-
CASSFGVTRYGYTF
TGTGCCAGCAGTTTTGGAGTTACTCGGTATGGCTACACCTTC
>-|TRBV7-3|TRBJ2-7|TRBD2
CASSLNSGRASEQYF
TGTGCCAGCAGCCTGAATAGCGGGAGGGCCTCCGAGCAGTACTTC
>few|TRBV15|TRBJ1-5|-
CATSLIDQPQHF
TGTGCCACCAGCTTAATCGATCAGCCCCAGCATTTT
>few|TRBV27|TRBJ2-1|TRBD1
CASLAQGQGFRAGAHEQFF
TGTGCCAGCCTCGCCCAGGGACAGGGGTTTAGAGCGGGAGCCCATGAGCAGTTCTTC
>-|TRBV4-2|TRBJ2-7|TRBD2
CASSPSGRSYEQYF
TGTGCCAGCAGCCCTAGCGGGCGCTCGTACGAGCAGTACTTC
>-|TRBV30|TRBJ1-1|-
CAWRGNTEAFF
TGTGCCTGGCGAGGGAACACTGAAGCTTTCTTT
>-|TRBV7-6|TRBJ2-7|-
CASSANREYEQYF
TGTGCCAGCAGCGCCAACAGGGAATACGAGCAGTACTTC
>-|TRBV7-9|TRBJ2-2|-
CASSFAGGTGELFF
TGTGCCAGCAGCTTCGCCGGGGGCACCGGGGAGCTGTTTTTT
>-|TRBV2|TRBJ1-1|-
CASRGRETSTEAFF
TGTGCCAGCAGGGGTCGGGAGACGAGCACTGAAGCTTTCTTT
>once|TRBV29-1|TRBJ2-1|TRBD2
CSVPPRTSGTSYNEQFF
TGCAGCGTCCCACCTAGGACTAGCGGGACCTCCTACAATGAGCAGTTCTTC
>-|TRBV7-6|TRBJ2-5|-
CASSQGGPPGQKETQYF
TGTGCCAGCAGCCAAGGAGGGCCTCCCGGACAAAAAGAGACCCAGTACTTC
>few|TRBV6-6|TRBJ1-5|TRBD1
CASSYPTGGDQPQHF
TGTGCCAGCAGTTACCCGACAGGGGGAGATCAGCCCCAGCATTTT
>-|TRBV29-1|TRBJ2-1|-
CSVDTLVSGLDEQFF
TGCAGCGTTGACACCCTCGTTAGCGGCCTTGATGAGCAGTTCTTC
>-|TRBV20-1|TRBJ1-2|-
CPTQGYTF
TGCCCCACACAGGGCTACACCTTC
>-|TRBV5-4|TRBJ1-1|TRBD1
CASSSYRGNTEAFF
TGTGCCAGCAGCTCTTACAGGGGGAACACTGAAGCTTTCTTT
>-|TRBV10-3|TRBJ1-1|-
CAISESTSGVDTEAFF
TGTGCCATCAGTGAGTCGACGTCAGGGGTGGACACTGAAGCTTTCTTT
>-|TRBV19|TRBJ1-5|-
CASSIQRGTVSNQPQHF
TGTGCCAGTAGTATTCAGCGGGGGACGGTTAGCAATCAGCCCCAGCATTTT
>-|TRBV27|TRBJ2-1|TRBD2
CASSFRLAVYNEQFF
TGTGCCAGCAGTTTCCGACTAGCGGTATACAATGAGCAGTTCTTC
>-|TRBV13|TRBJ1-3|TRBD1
CASSPETGAGNTIYF
TGTGCCAGCAGTCCAGAGACAGGGGCTGGAAACACCATATATTTT
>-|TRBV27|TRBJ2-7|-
CASSFRQATWSSYEQYF
TGTGCCAGCAGTTTTCGACAGGCGACATGGAGCTCCTACGAGCAGTACTTC
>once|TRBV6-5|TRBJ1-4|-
CASSLGQGWGEKLFF
TGTGCCAGCAGTTTGGGGCAGGGTTGGGGCGAAAAACTGTTTTTT
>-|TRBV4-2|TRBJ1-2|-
CASSQGGGGYTF
TGTGCCAGCAGCCAAGGAGGAGGTGGCTACACCTTC
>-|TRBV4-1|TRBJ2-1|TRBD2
CASSQDDVGLAGGPGYNEQFF
TGCGCCAGCAGCCAAGATGACGTGGGACTAGCGGGAGGGCCTGGGTACAATGAGCAGTTCTTC
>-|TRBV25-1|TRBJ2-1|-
CASSVPRGNEQFF
TGTGCCAGCAGTGTTCCTCGGGGGAATGAGCAGTTCTTC
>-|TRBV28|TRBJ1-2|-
CASSLPGGLNYGYTF
TGTGCCAGCAGTTTACCGGGGGGCTTGAACTATGGCTACACCTTC
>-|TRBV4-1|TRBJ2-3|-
CASSQGTTSVPQYF
TGCGCCAGCAGCCAAGGAACTACAAGTGTACCGCAGTATTTT
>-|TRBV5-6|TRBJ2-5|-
CASSLGDSLETQYF
TGTGCCAGCAGCTTGGGTGACAGCTTAGAGACCCAGTACTTC
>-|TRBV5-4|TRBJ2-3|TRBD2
CASSYPGTSGTSTDTQYF
TGTGCCAGCAGCTACCCCGGGACTAGCGGAACTAGCACAGATACGCAGTATTTT
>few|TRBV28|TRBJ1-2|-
CASSLRNRQAVYGYTF
TGTGCCAGCAGTTTACGAAACCGGCAGGCCGTCTATGGCTACACCTTC
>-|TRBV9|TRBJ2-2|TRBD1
CASSVAGTGPGELFF
TGTGCCAGCAGCGTAGCAGGGACAGGGCCCGGGGAGCTGTTTTTT
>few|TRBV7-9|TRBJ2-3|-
CASSLVSSEDTQYF
TGTGCCAGCAGCTTGGTGTCGTCTGAGGATACGCAGTATTTT
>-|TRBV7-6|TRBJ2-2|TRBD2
CASSLAGGRTGELFF
TGTGCCAGCAGCCTAGCGGGAGGGCGGACCGGGGAGCTGTTTTTT
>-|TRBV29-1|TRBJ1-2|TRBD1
CSVGDRAGYGYTF
TGCAGCGTTGGGGACAGGGCCGGCTATGGCTACACCTTC
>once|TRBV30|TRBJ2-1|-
CAWTPTGPNEQFF
TGTGCCTGGACCCCGACAGGCCCCAATGAGCAGTTCTTC
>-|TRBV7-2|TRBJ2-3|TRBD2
CASSLAGLAGMGADTQYF
TGTGCCAGCAGCTTAGCAGGCCTAGCGGGGATGGGGGCCGATACGCAGTATTTT
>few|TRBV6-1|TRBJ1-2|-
CASSERSDGYTF
TGTGCCAGCAGTGAACGTTCTGATGGCTACACCTTC
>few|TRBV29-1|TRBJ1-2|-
CSVGRGRGDGYTF
TGCAGCGTTGGAAGGGGCAGGGGTGATGGCTACACCTTC
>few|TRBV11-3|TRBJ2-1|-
CASSLDSLVDNEQFF
TGTGCCAGCAGCTTAGATTCACTAGTGGACAATGAGCAGTTCTTC
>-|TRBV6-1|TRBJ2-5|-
CASRYRVGETQYF
TGTGCCAGCAGGTACAGGGTGGGAGAGACCCAGTACTTC
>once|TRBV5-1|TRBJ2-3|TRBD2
CASSLGLAQADTQYF
TGCGCCAGCAGCTTGGGACTAGCACAGGCAGATACGCAGTATTTT
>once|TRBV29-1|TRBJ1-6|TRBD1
CSVGGTGTNSPLHF
TGCAGCGTTGGAGGGACAGGGACTAATTCACCCCTCCACTTT
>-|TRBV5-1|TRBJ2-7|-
CASSHDRTYEQYF
TGCGCCAGCAGCCACGACAGGACCTACGAGCAGTACTTC
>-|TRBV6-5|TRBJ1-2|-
CASSRSSVNYGYTF
TGTGCCAGCAGTAGATCGAGCGTTAACTATGGCTACACCTTC
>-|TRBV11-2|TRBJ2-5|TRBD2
CASSLGLAGGQETQYF
TGTGCCAGCAGCTTAGGACTAGCGGGAGGCCAAGAGACCCAGTACTTC